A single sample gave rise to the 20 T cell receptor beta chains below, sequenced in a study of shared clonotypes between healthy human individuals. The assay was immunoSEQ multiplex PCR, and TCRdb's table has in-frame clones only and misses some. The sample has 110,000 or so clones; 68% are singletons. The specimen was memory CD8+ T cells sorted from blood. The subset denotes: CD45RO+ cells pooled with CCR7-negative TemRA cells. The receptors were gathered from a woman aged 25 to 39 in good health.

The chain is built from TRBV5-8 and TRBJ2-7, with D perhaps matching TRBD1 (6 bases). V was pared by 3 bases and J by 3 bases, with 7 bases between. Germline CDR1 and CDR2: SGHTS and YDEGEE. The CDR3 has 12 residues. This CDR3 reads CASSSDSYEQYF. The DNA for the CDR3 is TGTGCCAGCAGCTCGGACAGCTACGAGCAGTACTTC.

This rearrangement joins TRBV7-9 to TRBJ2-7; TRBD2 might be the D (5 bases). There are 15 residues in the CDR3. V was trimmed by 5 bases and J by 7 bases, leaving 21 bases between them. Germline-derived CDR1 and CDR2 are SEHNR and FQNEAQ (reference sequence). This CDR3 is CASSNPRRTATEQYF. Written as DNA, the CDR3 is TGTGCCAGCAGCAACCCACGGAGGACGGCTACGGAGCAGTACTTC.

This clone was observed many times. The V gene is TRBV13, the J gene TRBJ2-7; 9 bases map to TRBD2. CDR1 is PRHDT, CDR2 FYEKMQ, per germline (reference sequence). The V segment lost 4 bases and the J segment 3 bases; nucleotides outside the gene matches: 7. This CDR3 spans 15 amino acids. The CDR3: CASSSRDSGSYEQYF. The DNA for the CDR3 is TGTGCCAGCAGCTCCAGAGATAGCGGGAGCTACGAGCAGTACTTC.

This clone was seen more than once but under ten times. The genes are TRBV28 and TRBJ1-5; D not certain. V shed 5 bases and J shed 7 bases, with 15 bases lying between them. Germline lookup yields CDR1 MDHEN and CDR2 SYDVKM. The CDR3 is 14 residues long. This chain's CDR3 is CASSQGISGQPQHF. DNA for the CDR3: TGTGCCAGCAGTCAAGGGATTTCGGGCCAGCCCCAGCATTTT.

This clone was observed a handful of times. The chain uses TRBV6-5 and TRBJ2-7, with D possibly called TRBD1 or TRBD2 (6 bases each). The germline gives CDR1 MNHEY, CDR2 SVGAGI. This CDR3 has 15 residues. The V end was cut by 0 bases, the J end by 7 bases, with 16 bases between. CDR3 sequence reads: CASSYSGGLVGEQYF. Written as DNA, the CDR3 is TGTGCCAGCAGTTACTCTGGGGGGCTCGTTGGGGAGCAGTACTTC.

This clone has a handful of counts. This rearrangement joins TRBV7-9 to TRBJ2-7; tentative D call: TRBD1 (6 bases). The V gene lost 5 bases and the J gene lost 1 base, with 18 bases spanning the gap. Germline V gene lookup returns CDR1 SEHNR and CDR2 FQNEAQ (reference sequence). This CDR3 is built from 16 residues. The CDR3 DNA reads TGTGCCAGCAGCCCCCCAACAGGGCCAAGATCCTACGAGCAGTACTTC. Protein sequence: CASSPPTGPRSYEQYF. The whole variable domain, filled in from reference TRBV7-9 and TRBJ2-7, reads DTGVSQNPRHKITKRGQNVTFRCDPISEHNRLYWYRQTLGQGPEFLTYFQNEAQLEKSRLLSDRFSAERPKGSFSTLEIQRTEQGDSAMYLCASSPPTGPRSYEQYFGPGTRLTVT.

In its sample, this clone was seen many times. This CDR3 reads CASSPYGQGDTDTQYF. CDR3 DNA sequence: TGTGCCAGCAGTCCCTATGGACAGGGGGACACAGATACGCAGTATTTT. The chain is built from TRBV28 and TRBJ2-3; 10 bases align to TRBD1. Trimming at V came to 5 bases and at J to 2 bases, leaving 7 bases not matched to a gene. The germline gives CDR1 MDHEN, CDR2 SYDVKM. The CDR3 is 16 amino acids.

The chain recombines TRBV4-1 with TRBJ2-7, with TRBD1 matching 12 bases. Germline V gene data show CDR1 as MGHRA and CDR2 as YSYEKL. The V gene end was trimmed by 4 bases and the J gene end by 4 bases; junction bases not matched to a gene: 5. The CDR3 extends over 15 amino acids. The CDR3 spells CASSPGQGAGYEQYF. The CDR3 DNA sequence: TGCGCCAGCAGCCCGGGACAGGGGGCCGGGTACGAGCAGTACTTC.

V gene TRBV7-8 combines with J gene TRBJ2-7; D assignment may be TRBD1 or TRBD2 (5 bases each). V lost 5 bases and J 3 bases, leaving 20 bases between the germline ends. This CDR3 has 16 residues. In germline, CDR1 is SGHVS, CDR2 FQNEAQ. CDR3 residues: CASSPSPGTAFYEQYF. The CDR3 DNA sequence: TGTGCCAGCAGCCCATCCCCCGGGACCGCATTCTACGAGCAGTACTTC.

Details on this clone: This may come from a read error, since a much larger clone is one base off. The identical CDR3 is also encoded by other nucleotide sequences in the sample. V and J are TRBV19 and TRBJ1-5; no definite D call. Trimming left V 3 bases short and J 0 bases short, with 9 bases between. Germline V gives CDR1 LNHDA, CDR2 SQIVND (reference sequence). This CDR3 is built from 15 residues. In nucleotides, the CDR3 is TGTGCCAGTAGTATTAACAGTTATAGCAATCAGCCCCAGCATTTT. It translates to CASSINSYSNQPQHF.

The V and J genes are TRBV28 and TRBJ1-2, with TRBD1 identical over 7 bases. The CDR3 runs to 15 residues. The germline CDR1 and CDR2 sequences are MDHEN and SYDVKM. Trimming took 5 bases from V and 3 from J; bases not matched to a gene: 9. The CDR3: CASSPMTGFYYGYTF. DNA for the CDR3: TGTGCCAGCAGTCCGATGACAGGGTTTTACTATGGCTACACCTTC.

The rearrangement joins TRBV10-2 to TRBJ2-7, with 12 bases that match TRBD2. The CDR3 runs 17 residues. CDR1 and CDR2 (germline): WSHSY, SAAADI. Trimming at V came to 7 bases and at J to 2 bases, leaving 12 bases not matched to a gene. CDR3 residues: CASIPGLAGYRTYEQYF. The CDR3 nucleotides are TGCGCCAGCATACCGGGACTAGCGGGTTACCGGACCTACGAGCAGTACTTC.

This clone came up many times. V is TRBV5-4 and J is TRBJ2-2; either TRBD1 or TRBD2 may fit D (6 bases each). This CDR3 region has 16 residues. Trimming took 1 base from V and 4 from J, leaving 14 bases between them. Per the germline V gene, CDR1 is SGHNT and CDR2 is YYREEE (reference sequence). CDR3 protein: CASSLYRGRVTGELFF. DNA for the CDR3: TGTGCCAGCAGCTTGTACCGGGGGCGCGTCACCGGGGAGCTGTTTTTT.

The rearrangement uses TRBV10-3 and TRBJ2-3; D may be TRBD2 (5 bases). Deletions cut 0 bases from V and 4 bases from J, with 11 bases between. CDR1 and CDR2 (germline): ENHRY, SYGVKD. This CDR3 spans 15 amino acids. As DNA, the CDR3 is TGTGCCATCAGTGAGTCGACGGAGGACGCAGATACGCAGTATTTT. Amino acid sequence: CAISESTEDADTQYF.

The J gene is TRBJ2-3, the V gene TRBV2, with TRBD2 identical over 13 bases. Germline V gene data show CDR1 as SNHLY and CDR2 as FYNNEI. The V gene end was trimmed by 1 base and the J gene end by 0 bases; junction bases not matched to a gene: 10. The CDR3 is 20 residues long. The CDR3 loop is CASSEGTSGSDGGSTDTQYF. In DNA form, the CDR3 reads TGTGCCAGCAGTGAAGGGACTAGCGGGAGCGATGGGGGAAGCACAGATACGCAGTATTTT.

The CDR3 region has the DNA TGTGCCAGCAGTTTACCGAGTCGGTATTTCTACGAGCAGTACTTC. Amino acids: CASSLPSRYFYEQYF. J is TRBJ2-7 and V is TRBV28; D ambiguous. Deletions cut 2 bases from V and 3 bases from J, with 14 bases between. Germline V CDR1 and CDR2: MDHEN, SYDVKM. This CDR3 contains 15 residues.

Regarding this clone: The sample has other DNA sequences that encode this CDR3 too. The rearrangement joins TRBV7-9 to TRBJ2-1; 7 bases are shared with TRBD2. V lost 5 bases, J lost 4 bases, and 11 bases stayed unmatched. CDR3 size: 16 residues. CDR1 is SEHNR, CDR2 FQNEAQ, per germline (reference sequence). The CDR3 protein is CASSPRGGSEYNEQFF. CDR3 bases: TGTGCCAGCAGCCCCCGCGGCGGGAGTGAATACAATGAGCAGTTCTTC.

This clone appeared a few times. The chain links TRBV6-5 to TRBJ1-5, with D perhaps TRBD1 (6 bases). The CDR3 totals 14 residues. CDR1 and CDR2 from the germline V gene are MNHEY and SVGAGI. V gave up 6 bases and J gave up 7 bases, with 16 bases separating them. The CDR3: CASRQTGSTQPQHF. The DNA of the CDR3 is TGTGCCAGCAGACAAACAGGGTCGACACAGCCCCAGCATTTT.

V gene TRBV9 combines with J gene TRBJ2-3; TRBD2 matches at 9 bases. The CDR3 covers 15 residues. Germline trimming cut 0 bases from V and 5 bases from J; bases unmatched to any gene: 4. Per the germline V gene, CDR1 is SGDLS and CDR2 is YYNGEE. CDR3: CASSVVAGVLDTQYF. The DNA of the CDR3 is TGTGCCAGCAGCGTAGTAGCGGGAGTCCTAGATACGCAGTATTTT.

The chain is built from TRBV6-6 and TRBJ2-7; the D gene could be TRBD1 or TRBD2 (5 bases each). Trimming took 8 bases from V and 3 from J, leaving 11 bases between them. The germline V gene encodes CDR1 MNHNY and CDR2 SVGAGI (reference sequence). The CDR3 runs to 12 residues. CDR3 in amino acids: CASGGGNYEQYF. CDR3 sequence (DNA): TGTGCCAGCGGTGGGGGTAACTACGAGCAGTACTTC.